Listed here is a single T cell receptor beta chain. Its antigen is unidentified. PCR amplification relied on 60 Vbeta primers (plus 13 Jbeta primers). Using immunoSEQ multiplex PCR, the repertoire was profiled, and TCRdb retains in-frame clones only, with some absent. In all, the sample yields approximately 150,000 clones. The CDR3 length is 13 residues. J gave up 7 bases and V 6 bases, and 6 bases lay outside the gene matches. From germline, CDR1 is SQVTM and CDR2 ANQGSEA. The sample comes from a study of cytomegalovirus exposure and HLA in healthy donors. Whole-study findings and limits: In a later analysis, compared with equally common non-associated chains, HLA-associated beta chains were more expanded. It was likely that a cluster of highly shared sequence variants was a sequencing artifact. Being productive about 87% or about 30% of the time was typical of most TCR beta V segments in an earlier analysis.

Material: PBMCs. The chain links TRBV29-1 to TRBJ1-6; TRBD1 aligns across 7 bases. The TCR sequence derives from a woman in her forties or fifties in good health and CMV-seronegative. The CDR3 reads CSVDRVGNSPLHF. In nucleotides, the CDR3 is TGCAGCGTCGACAGGGTAGGAAATTCACCCCTCCACTTT.